This TCR beta chain was profiled in a study of control samples from healthy donors and cancer patients. This clone showed up just a few times. The CDR3 spans 19 residues. CDR1 is MGHRA, CDR2 YSYEKL, per germline. V was clipped by 1 base and J by 1 base; unmatched bases: 5. Libraries were prepared by immunoSEQ multiplex PCR; TCRdb keeps only in-frame clonotypes and omits some of them. Altogether about 71,000 clones are present, roughly 91% being singletons, with the ten largest covering around 19%. The chain recombines TRBV4-1 with TRBJ2-6, with 12 bases fitting TRBD1. This TCR came from a man in his fifties or sixties with lung cancer. The sample comprised PBMCs. The CDR3 DNA reads as TGCGCCAGCAGCCAAGTAAAGGGACAGGGGGCTTCTGGGGCCAACGTCCTGACTTTC. It encodes CASSQVKGQGASGANVLTF.